The 27 T cell receptor beta chains below all came from one sample that was sequenced in a study of shared clonotypes between healthy human individuals. Data came from immunoSEQ multiplex PCR; TCRdb stores just in-frame clones and leaves some out. This table holds approximately 2.5 million clones, 93% found once. Sequencing was performed on naive CD4+ T cells from PBMCs. Subset noted: CD45RA+ positively selected. These receptors were taken from a man aged 18 to 35 in good health. Some clones in this sample may be carry-over from other donors' samples.

The V and J genes are TRBV6-5 and TRBJ2-7, with D tentatively TRBD1 (6 bases). This CDR3 region has 14 residues. Trimming stripped 5 bases from V and 2 bases from J, with 13 bases between. Germline V gene lookup returns CDR1 MNHEY and CDR2 SVGAGI. The CDR3 DNA is TGTGCCAGCAGTCATACGACAGGACCCTACGAGCAGTACTTC. Translation: CASSHTTGPYEQYF.

The gene calls are TRBV27 and TRBJ2-5; TRBD2 matches at 9 bases. Germline loops: CDR1 MNHEY, CDR2 SMNVEV (reference sequence). There are 15 residues in the CDR3. The junction had 8 bases not matched to a gene; V was cut back by 6 bases and J by 3 bases. The CDR3 is CASRRLAEYKETQYF. CDR3 sequence (DNA): TGTGCCAGCAGACGACTAGCGGAGTATAAAGAGACCCAGTACTTC.

This clone has a single count. The gene calls are TRBV28 and TRBJ1-4; D is unclear. Per germline, CDR1 MDHEN and CDR2 SYDVKM. This CDR3 is built from 12 residues. V gave up 8 bases and J gave up 1 base, with 5 bases separating them. This CDR3 reads CASWGTNEKLFF. CDR3 DNA: TGTGCCAGCTGGGGAACTAATGAAAAACTGTTTTTT.

J is TRBJ2-3 and V is TRBV6-4; 12 nucleotides match TRBD2. The CDR3 consists of 20 residues. The germline gives CDR1 MRHNA, CDR2 SNTAGT. Germline trimming cut 8 bases from V and 1 base from J; bases unmatched to any gene: 19. The CDR3 sequence is CASLDGLAGRHIGGTDTQYF. The CDR3 DNA reads TGTGCCAGCTTGGACGGACTAGCGGGACGTCACATTGGTGGCACAGATACGCAGTATTTT.

J is TRBJ2-1 and V is TRBV18, with 9 bases that match TRBD1. The germline CDR1 and CDR2 sequences are KGHSH and LQKENI. With V trimmed by 4 bases and J by 6 bases, 1 base remained unmatched. The CDR3 totals 13 residues. The CDR3 loop is CASSLGQGNEQFF. Here the CDR3 DNA reads TGTGCCAGCTCACTGGGACAGGGCAATGAGCAGTTCTTC.

The rearrangement uses TRBV4-3 and TRBJ1-3, with a possible D match to TRBD1 (5 bases). Germline CDR1 and CDR2: LGHNA and YSLEER. V was trimmed by 4 bases and J by 3 bases, leaving 16 bases between them. The CDR3 contains 16 residues. CDR3 sequence: CASSPGTPLGGNTIYF. The CDR3, as DNA: TGCGCCAGCAGCCCCGGGACCCCACTGGGTGGAAACACCATATATTTT.

The chain combines TRBV11-2 with TRBJ2-7; 12 nucleotides align to TRBD2. CDR3 length: 15 amino acids. Germline trimming cut 5 bases from V and 4 bases from J; bases unmatched to any gene: 6. From germline, CDR1 is SGHAT and CDR2 FQNNGV. CDR3 amino acids: CASSNGLAGSYEQYF. CDR3 nucleotide sequence: TGTGCCAGCAGCAACGGACTAGCGGGATCTTACGAGCAGTACTTC.

In its sample, this clone was seen a few times. CDR3 DNA: TGTGCCAGCCTCAACCGGGAGGATTTGGACACTGAAGCTTTCTTT. Translation gives CASLNREDLDTEAFF. The gene calls are TRBV21-1 and TRBJ1-1. TRBV21-1 is flagged as a pseudogene. This CDR3 has 15 amino acids.

The V and J genes are TRBV5-6 and TRBJ2-3, with D unresolved. Germline V gene data show CDR1 as SGHDT and CDR2 as YYEEEE. CDR3 length equals 15 residues. V lost 0 bases, J lost 3 bases, and 11 bases lay in between. The CDR3 sequence: CASSLERFGTDTQYF. DNA of the CDR3: TGTGCCAGCAGCTTGGAGAGGTTCGGGACAGATACGCAGTATTTT.

The chain couples TRBV5-6 to TRBJ2-7; TRBD2 matches 8 bases. This CDR3 comprises 13 residues. Germline trimming cut 0 bases from V and 5 bases from J; bases unmatched to any gene: 1. CDR1 SGHDT and CDR2 YYEEEE come from the germline V gene. The CDR3 DNA reads as TGTGCCAGCAGCTTGGAACTAGCGGACGAGCAGTACTTC. Protein product: CASSLELADEQYF.

This chain joins TRBV19 and TRBJ1-5; no definite D call. The CDR3 covers 15 residues. Trimming left V 3 bases short and J 3 bases short, with 12 bases between. CDR1 and CDR2 from the germline V gene are LNHDA and SQIVND (reference sequence). CDR3 sequence (DNA): TGTGCCAGTAGTATGTCCGGCCGTTTCAATCAGCCCCAGCATTTT. Its protein is CASSMSGRFNQPQHF.

The chain couples TRBV4-2 to TRBJ1-1; 10 bases map to TRBD1. Per germline, CDR1 LGHNA and CDR2 YNFKEQ. The V segment lost 4 bases and the J segment 4 bases; nucleotides outside the gene matches: 6. This CDR3 comprises 15 residues. The CDR3 region has the DNA TGTGCCAGCAGCCTGACCGGACAGGGGGGCACTGAAGCTTTCTTT. Its translation: CASSLTGQGGTEAFF.

V and J are TRBV9 and TRBJ2-3, with D perhaps matching TRBD2 (5 bases). Trimming removed 0 bases from V and 1 base from J, with 15 bases in between. The CDR3 consists of 17 residues. Per germline, CDR1 SGDLS and CDR2 YYNGEE. CDR3 coding DNA: TGTGCCAGCAGCGTAGGGGAGCGAGGTACTGGCACAGATACGCAGTATTTT. Its protein product is CASSVGERGTGTDTQYF.

The rearrangement uses TRBV5-1 and TRBJ2-1; TRBD2 agrees at 12 bases. This CDR3 is built from 15 residues. The germline V gene has CDR1 SGHRS and CDR2 YFSETQ. Losses at the gene ends were 5 bases for V and 3 bases for J; bases not matched to a gene: 3. This chain's CDR3 is CASSGTSGFYNEQFF. CDR3 coding DNA: TGCGCCAGCAGTGGGACTAGCGGGTTCTACAATGAGCAGTTCTTC. Full variable domain (remainder filled in from reference TRBV5-1 and TRBJ2-1): KAGVTQTPRYLIKTRGQQVTLSCSPISGHRSVSWYQQTPGQGLQFLFEYFSETQRNKGNFPGRFSGRQFSNSRSEMNVSTLELGDSALYLCASSGTSGFYNEQFFGPGTRLTVL.

Note on this clone: The same CDR3 also results from other DNA sequences found in this sample. The chain combines TRBV28 with TRBJ1-1, with D unresolved. Germline V gene lookup returns CDR1 MDHEN and CDR2 SYDVKM. V was pared by 6 bases and J by 5 bases, with 4 bases between. The CDR3 is 10 amino acids. CDR3 nucleotides: TGTGCCAGCAGGGGGACTGAAGCTTTCTTT. Translation: CASRGTEAFF. The variable domain in full, completed from reference TRBV28 and TRBJ1-1, reads DVKVTQSSRYLVKRTGEKVFLECVQDMDHENMFWYRQDPGLGLRLIYFSYDVKMKEKGDIPEGYSVSREKKERFSLILESASTNQTSMYLCASRGTEAFFGQGTRLTVV.

The chain carries TRBV9 and TRBJ1-4; weak D call: TRBD1 (5 bases). CDR3 length: 15 amino acids. In germline, CDR1 is SGDLS, CDR2 YYNGEE. Between the trimmed V and J ends, which lost 3 bases and 7 bases, there was a span of 16 bases. CDR3 sequence: CASSGGISGGEKLFF. The CDR3 DNA sequence: TGTGCCAGCAGCGGTGGGATCTCGGGGGGTGAAAAACTGTTTTTT.

With regard to this clone: The same CDR3 can be traced to other DNA sequences in this sample. The chain joins TRBV6-6 to TRBJ1-1; unclear D gene. Trimming cost V 0 bases and J 1 base, with 6 bases left between them. This CDR3 contains 14 residues. Per germline, CDR1 MNHNY and CDR2 SVGAGI (reference sequence). This CDR3 reads CASSYSRGNTEAFF. CDR3 bases: TGTGCCAGCAGTTACTCGCGGGGGAACACTGAAGCTTTCTTT.

Turning to this clone: In the same sample, other DNA sequences code for this CDR3. The chain couples TRBV28 to TRBJ1-3; no firm D call. The CDR3 runs to 12 residues. Trimming left V 8 bases short and J 1 base short, with 6 bases between. Germline loops: CDR1 MDHEN, CDR2 SYDVKM. The chain's CDR3 is CASVGSGNTIYF. CDR3 in DNA: TGTGCCAGCGTGGGGTCTGGAAACACCATATATTTT. Together with reference TRBV28 and TRBJ1-3, the CDR3 gives the full variable domain: DVKVTQSSRYLVKRTGEKVFLECVQDMDHENMFWYRQDPGLGLRLIYFSYDVKMKEKGDIPEGYSVSREKKERFSLILESASTNQTSMYLCASVGSGNTIYFGEGSWLTVV.

This rearrangement joins TRBV5-1 to TRBJ2-1; TRBD2 agrees at 14 bases. J lost 3 bases, V lost 5 bases, and 1 base had no gene match. This CDR3 has 15 residues. Germline V gives CDR1 SGHRS, CDR2 YFSETQ. The CDR3 region is CASRGLAGDYNEQFF. Here the CDR3 DNA reads TGCGCCAGCAGGGGACTAGCGGGAGACTACAATGAGCAGTTCTTC. The whole variable domain, remainder taken from reference TRBV5-1 and TRBJ2-1, is KAGVTQTPRYLIKTRGQQVTLSCSPISGHRSVSWYQQTPGQGLQFLFEYFSETQRNKGNFPGRFSGRQFSNSRSEMNVSTLELGDSALYLCASRGLAGDYNEQFFGPGTRLTVL.

The chain carries TRBV19 and TRBJ2-5, with D hard to call. Germline V gene sequence: CDR1 LNHDA, CDR2 SQIVND (reference sequence). The CDR3 is 14 residues long. V dropped 6 bases and J dropped 3 bases, with 14 bases sitting between them. CDR3 sequence (DNA): TGTGCCAGTAGCAGGCTTGCTCGGAAAGAGACCCAGTACTTC. It is translated as CASSRLARKETQYF. The variable domain in full, with the rest retrieved from reference TRBV19 and TRBJ2-5, is DGGITQSPKYLFRKEGQNVTLSCEQNLNHDAMYWYRQDPGQGLRLIYYSQIVNDFQKGDIAEGYSVSREKKESFPLTVTSAQKNPTAFYLCASSRLARKETQYFGPGTRLLVL.

The V and J genes are TRBV25-1 and TRBJ1-2; D might be TRBD1 (5 bases). Germline V gives CDR1 MGHDK, CDR2 SYGVNS. Trimming left V 3 bases short and J 3 bases short, with 8 bases between. The CDR3 is 13 amino acids. The CDR3 reads CASSDRVDYGYTF. CDR3 DNA sequence: TGTGCCAGCAGTGACAGGGTGGACTATGGCTACACCTTC.

In the case of this clone: The same CDR3 also results from other DNA sequences found in this sample. The V call is TRBV18, the J call TRBJ1-2; D ambiguous. V gave up 6 bases and J gave up 6 bases, with 14 bases separating them. The CDR3 has 13 amino acids. Germline lookup yields CDR1 KGHSH and CDR2 LQKENI. DNA for the CDR3: TGTGCCAGCTCGCCGGACCGAGGAAATGGCTACACCTTC. This sequence encodes CASSPDRGNGYTF.

V and J are TRBV28 and TRBJ2-6, with D uncertain. V was pared by 3 bases and J by 0 bases, with 6 bases between. Germline values: CDR1 MDHEN, CDR2 SYDVKM. The CDR3 runs 15 residues. The CDR3 bases are TGTGCCAGCAGTTTTATGACCTCTGGGGCCAACGTCCTGACTTTC. Translation: CASSFMTSGANVLTF.

This clone appeared once. The V call is TRBV5-5, the J call TRBJ2-7; TRBD2 agrees at 9 bases. The CDR3 loop spans 15 amino acids. Trimming cost V 4 bases and J 4 bases; bases outside gene matches: 9. Germline assignment: CDR1 SGHKS and CDR2 YYEKEE (reference sequence). In DNA, the CDR3 is TGTGCCAGCAGCCCCACTAGCGGGCGGGAATACGAGCAGTACTTC. Amino acids: CASSPTSGREYEQYF.

The rearrangement links TRBV28 to TRBJ1-2; D may be TRBD1 (5 bases). The V end lost 3 bases, the J end lost 6 bases, and 11 bases lay between the germline ends. This CDR3 is 13 amino acids long. Germline assignment: CDR1 MDHEN and CDR2 SYDVKM. CDR3 coding DNA: TGTGCCAGCAGTTTTGGGGCGTACAATGGCTACACCTTC. It yields the protein CASSFGAYNGYTF.

V usage is TRBV5-3 and J usage is TRBJ2-1; TRBD1 aligns across 9 bases. Being an ORF, TRBV5-3 has a function that is uncertain. The CDR3 has 15 amino acids. The junction had 12 bases not matched to a gene; V was cut back by 4 bases and J by 10 bases. Written as DNA, the CDR3 is TGTGCCAGAAGCGGAAAGGGACAGGGACCGAACGAGCAGTTCTTC. This gives the protein CARSGKGQGPNEQFF.

The chain links TRBV7-2 to TRBJ2-2; TRBD2 aligns across 10 bases. The CDR3 covers 18 residues. Looked up from germline, CDR1 is SGHTA and CDR2 is FQGNSA. V was pared by 5 bases and J by 4 bases, with 13 bases of the junction left unmatched. The CDR3 protein is CASSPGLAVLLGTGELFF. CDR3 nucleotide sequence: TGTGCCAGCAGCCCTGGACTAGCGGTCCTGCTGGGCACCGGGGAGCTGTTTTTT. The whole variable domain, remainder taken from reference TRBV7-2 and TRBJ2-2, is GAGVSQSPSNKVTEKGKDVELRCDPISGHTALYWYRQSLGQGLEFLIYFQGNSAPDKSGLPSDRFSAERTGGSVSTLTIQRTQQEDSAVYLCASSPGLAVLLGTGELFFGEGSRLTVL.